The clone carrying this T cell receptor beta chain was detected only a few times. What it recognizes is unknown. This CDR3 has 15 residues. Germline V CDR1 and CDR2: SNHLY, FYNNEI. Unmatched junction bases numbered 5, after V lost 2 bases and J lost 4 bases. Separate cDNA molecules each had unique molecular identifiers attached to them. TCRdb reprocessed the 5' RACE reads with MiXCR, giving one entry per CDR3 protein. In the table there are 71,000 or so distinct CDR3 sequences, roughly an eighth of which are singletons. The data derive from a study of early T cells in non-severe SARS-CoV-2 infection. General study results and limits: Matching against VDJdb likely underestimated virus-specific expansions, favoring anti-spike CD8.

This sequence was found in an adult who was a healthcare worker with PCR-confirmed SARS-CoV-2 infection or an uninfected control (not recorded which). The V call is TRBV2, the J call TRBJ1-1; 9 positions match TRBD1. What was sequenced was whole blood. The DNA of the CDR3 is TGTGCCAGCAGTGAATTGGGACAGGGTGTCACTGAAGCTTTCTTT. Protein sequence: CASSELGQGVTEAFF.